What follows are 20 T cell receptor beta chains derived from one specimen sequenced in a study of blood T cell repertoires in COVID-19. Repertoires were generated with immunoSEQ multiplex PCR, while TCRdb's copy carries only in-frame clones and drops some. The sample contains 50,000 to 70,000 clones, 84% of which appear only once. The specimen was peripheral blood. These receptors originate from a man at least 80 years old with COVID-19, enrolled during active disease.

The chain uses TRBV2 and TRBJ1-2; tentatively, D is TRBD1 (6 bases). The germline CDR1 and CDR2 sequences are SNHLY and FYNNEI. The CDR3 runs 14 residues. V shed 7 bases and J shed 4 bases, with 16 bases lying between them. CDR3 coding DNA: TGTGCCAGCACTGGACAGCACCCATTCTATGGCTACACCTTC. Protein: CASTGQHPFYGYTF.

V gene TRBV7-2 combines with J gene TRBJ2-7, with D unresolved. Trimming left V 6 bases short and J 2 bases short, with 11 bases between. Germline V gene data show CDR1 as SGHTA and CDR2 as FQGNSA. The CDR3 covers 13 residues. The CDR3 DNA follows: TGTGCCAGCAGTTTCTACAGAGCCTACGAGCAGTACTTC. Residues: CASSFYRAYEQYF.

The V and J genes are TRBV11-2 and TRBJ2-3; TRBD2 matches 12 bases. With 3 bases clipped from V and 1 base from J, the junction kept 8 bases outside the gene matches. There are 18 residues in the CDR3. CDR1 is SGHAT, CDR2 FQNNGV, per germline. CDR3 nucleotides: TGTGCCAGCAGCTTGGCTAGCGGGGGGGCCGGTCGCACAGATACGCAGTATTTT. Amino acids: CASSLASGGAGRTDTQYF.

The gene calls are TRBV14 and TRBJ2-1, with D possibly matching TRBD1 (6 bases). The germline gives CDR1 SGHDN, CDR2 FVKESK. There are 16 residues in the CDR3. The germline V and J ends were trimmed by 3 bases and 0 bases, with 12 bases remaining between them. DNA for the CDR3: TGTGCCAGCAGCCATCCCACAGGGAGCTCCTACAATGAGCAGTTCTTC. As protein: CASSHPTGSSYNEQFF.

V usage is TRBV3-1 (or the pseudogene TRBV3-2) and J usage is TRBJ2-3, with 9 bases aligning to TRBD2. The germline V gene encodes CDR1 LGHDT and CDR2 YNNKEL (reference sequence). This CDR3 has 15 amino acids. V shed 2 bases and J 1 base; nucleotides not matched to a gene: 1. The CDR3 sequence: CASSQPSGGTDTQYF. In nucleotides, the CDR3 is TGTGCCAGCAGCCAACCTAGCGGGGGCACAGATACGCAGTATTTT.

This chain's CDR3 is CASSLAGGPLYTEAFF. The DNA of the CDR3 is TGTGCCAGCAGCTTAGCGGGGGGGCCGCTCTACACTGAAGCTTTCTTT. The rearrangement links TRBV5-6 to TRBJ1-1; D possibly corresponds to TRBD1 (6 bases). Trimming left V 2 bases short and J 3 bases short, with 17 bases between. This CDR3 has 16 residues. Germline loops: CDR1 SGHDT, CDR2 YYEEEE. Full variable domain (outside the CDR3, taken from reference TRBV5-6 and TRBJ1-1): DAGVTQSPTHLIKTRGQQVTLRCSPKSGHDTVSWYQQALGQGPQFIFQYYEEEERQRGNFPDRFSGHQFPNYSSELNVNALLLGDSALYLCASSLAGGPLYTEAFFGQGTRLTVV.

The chain carries TRBV6-5 and TRBJ1-5, with D unresolved. This CDR3 comprises 13 residues. CDR1 MNHEY and CDR2 SVGAGI come from the germline V gene. Trimming cost V 7 bases and J 0 bases, with 7 bases left between them. The CDR3 spells CASNIYSNQPQHF. In nucleotides, the CDR3 is TGTGCCAGCAATATTTATAGCAATCAGCCCCAGCATTTT.

V gene TRBV5-1 combines with J gene TRBJ2-1; 13 nucleotides align to TRBD2. The V gene's germline CDR1 is SGHRS and CDR2 YFSETQ. With 2 bases clipped from V and 3 bases from J, the junction kept 2 bases outside the gene matches. This CDR3 is built from 16 residues. The CDR3 loop reads CASSFGLAGVYNEQFF. The CDR3 DNA reads TGCGCCAGCAGCTTTGGACTAGCGGGAGTCTACAATGAGCAGTTCTTC.

About this clone itself: Germline and junction disagree at one end, which may indicate a read error. The V gene is TRBV18, the J gene TRBJ2-1, with D possibly TRBD2 on 6 matching bases. The CDR3 extends over 17 amino acids. Germline V gene lookup returns CDR1 KGHSH and CDR2 LQKENI. CDR3 in amino acids: CASSPPLEEGLGNEQFF. The CDR3, as DNA: TGTGCCAGCTCGCCACCTCTAGAGGAGGGGCTAGGGAATGAGCAGTTCTTC.

The chain joins TRBV6-5 to TRBJ2-5; tentative D call: TRBD2 (6 bases). The CDR3 loop spans 15 amino acids. The V gene lost 0 bases and the J gene lost 5 bases, with 13 bases spanning the gap. Germline-derived CDR1 and CDR2 are MNHEY and SVGAGI. CDR3 protein: CASSYSRGMGETQYF. The CDR3 DNA reads as TGTGCCAGCAGTTACTCGCGCGGGATGGGGGAGACCCAGTACTTC.

The count of this clone is one. The chain couples TRBV6-5 to TRBJ1-2, with 7 bases identical to TRBD1. Germline V gene lookup returns CDR1 MNHEY and CDR2 SVGAGI. The CDR3 has 13 amino acids. After removal of 5 bases from V and 2 bases from J, the junction contained 2 bases not matched to a gene. The CDR3, as DNA: TGTGCCAGCAGTCCAGGGGGAAACTATGGCTACACCTTC. Translating gives CASSPGGNYGYTF.

J is TRBJ1-2 and V is TRBV10-2; D call uncertain. Germline V gene data show CDR1 as WSHSY and CDR2 as SAAADI. The CDR3 has 13 residues. V was clipped by 3 bases and J by 2 bases, with 7 bases between them. CDR3 loop: CASSEQSNYGYTF. The CDR3 DNA follows: TGCGCCAGCAGTGAACAGTCAAACTATGGCTACACCTTC.

J is TRBJ1-4 and V is TRBV6-5; 7 bases line up with TRBD1. The CDR3 contains 14 residues. The junction had 9 bases not matched to a gene; V was cut back by 6 bases and J by 8 bases. Germline lookup yields CDR1 MNHEY and CDR2 SVGAGI. The CDR3 sequence is CASRQQGGYEKLFF. The CDR3 DNA sequence: TGTGCCAGCAGACAGCAGGGGGGATACGAAAAACTGTTTTTT.

The chain carries TRBV15 and TRBJ1-1; 8 bases match TRBD1. Unmatched junction bases numbered 4, after V lost 1 base and J lost 6 bases. Germline CDR1 and CDR2: LNHNV and YYDKDF (reference sequence). This CDR3 spans 14 amino acids. This chain's CDR3 is CATSRGDRLPEAFF. The CDR3 bases are TGTGCCACCAGCAGAGGGGACAGGCTTCCTGAAGCTTTCTTT.

The rearrangement links TRBV11-2 to TRBJ2-5; 13 bases match TRBD2. CDR1 is SGHAT and CDR2 is FQNNGV in the germline V gene. This CDR3 has 15 residues. The V and J ends lost 8 bases and 5 bases, in that order; junction bases with no gene match: 8. CDR3 sequence: CASGGLAGAAETQYF. The DNA of the CDR3 is TGTGCCAGCGGAGGACTAGCGGGAGCAGCGGAGACCCAGTACTTC.

The J gene is TRBJ1-1, the V gene TRBV5-1; the match to TRBD1 covers 8 bases. The CDR3 spans 15 residues. Germline CDR1 reads SGHRS; CDR2 reads YFSETQ. The junction had 9 bases not matched to a gene; V was cut back by 4 bases and J by 4 bases. The CDR3 coding sequence is TGCGCCAGCAGCACAACGACAGGGGCAAGCACTGAAGCTTTCTTT. Protein product: CASSTTTGASTEAFF.

In this sample, this clone turned up once. V is TRBV24-1 and J is TRBJ1-6, with D possibly being TRBD1 (6 bases). Between the trimmed V and J ends, which lost 2 bases and 5 bases, there was a span of 9 bases. CDR1 is KGHDR and CDR2 is SFDVKD in the germline V gene. The CDR3 consists of 15 residues. For the CDR3, the DNA is TGTGCCACCAGTGATTCCAGGGGAGATAATTCACCCCTCCACTTT. It codes for CATSDSRGDNSPLHF.

The rearrangement links TRBV6-5 to TRBJ1-2, with D possibly matching TRBD1 (5 bases). The CDR3 consists of 16 residues. V lost 2 bases and J 4 bases, leaving 17 bases between the germline ends. The germline gives CDR1 MNHEY, CDR2 SVGAGI. In DNA form, the CDR3 reads TGTGCCAGCAGTTACCCGGGCCGGGGGGGAGCCTATGGCTACACCTTC. Its translation: CASSYPGRGGAYGYTF.

The rearrangement joins TRBV30 to TRBJ2-1; no definite D call. Germline V gives CDR1 GTSNPN, CDR2 SVGIG (reference sequence). The V end lost 1 base, the J end lost 10 bases, and 8 bases lay between the germline ends. The CDR3 runs 11 residues. This CDR3 is CAWSGAREQFF. DNA of the CDR3: TGTGCCTGGAGTGGGGCCAGGGAGCAGTTCTTC.

The chain uses TRBV2 and TRBJ2-1; TRBD1 matches at 7 bases. Germline V gene lookup returns CDR1 SNHLY and CDR2 FYNNEI. V shed 7 bases and J 2 bases; nucleotides not matched to a gene: 5. There are 14 residues in the CDR3. The DNA for the CDR3 is TGTGCCAGCATCCCGGACAGGCCCTACAATGAGCAGTTCTTC. This translates into CASIPDRPYNEQFF.